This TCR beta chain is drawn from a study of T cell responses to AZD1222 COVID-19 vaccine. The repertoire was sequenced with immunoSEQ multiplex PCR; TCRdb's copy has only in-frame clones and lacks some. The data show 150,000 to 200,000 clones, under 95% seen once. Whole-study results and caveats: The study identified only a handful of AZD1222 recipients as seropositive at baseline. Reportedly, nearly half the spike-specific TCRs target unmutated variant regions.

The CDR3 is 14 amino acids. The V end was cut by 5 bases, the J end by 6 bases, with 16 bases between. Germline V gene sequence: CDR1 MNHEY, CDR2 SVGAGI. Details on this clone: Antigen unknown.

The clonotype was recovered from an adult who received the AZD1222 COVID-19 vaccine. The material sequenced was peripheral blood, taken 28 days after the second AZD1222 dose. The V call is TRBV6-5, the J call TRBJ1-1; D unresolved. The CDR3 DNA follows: TGTGCCAGCAGTCCCCGTGGAGACTCTGCTGAAGCTTTCTTT. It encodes CASSPRGDSAEAFF.